A selection of T cell receptor beta chains follows, all from one sample in a study of T cell changes during pregnancy in multiple sclerosis. Assay: immunoSEQ multiplex PCR; the TCRdb copy retains only in-frame clones and omits some. Of 69,000 or so clones listed, around 92% are singletons. Material: peripheral blood, obtained in the third trimester of pregnancy. These receptors were taken from a female donor in good health, enrolled as a control in a pregnancy study. The CDR3 runs from the conserved cysteine through the conserved F or W. D genes are given only for firm matches. Expanded clones are given a class, and other clones once, few, many or no size at all.

NA	TRBD2	TRBJ2-5	TRBV5-1	TGCGCCAGCAGCTTCTCGACTAGCGGCACGCAAGAGACCCAGTACTTC	CASSFSTSGTQETQYF
NA	NA	TRBJ2-4	TRBV7-3	TGTGCCAGCAGCCCAGGGGGGAACATTCAGTACTTC	CASSPGGNIQYF
NA	TRBD1	TRBJ2-7	TRBV18	TGTGCCAGCTCACGGACAGGGGGCCCTTACGAGCAGTACTTC	CASSRTGGPYEQYF
NA	TRBD2	TRBJ2-2	TRBV9	TGTGCCAGCAGCGTAGTCGTGGGAGGGCTGGGGACCGGGGAGCTGTTTTTT	CASSVVVGGLGTGELFF
many	NA	TRBJ2-7	TRBV4-1	TGCGCCAGCAGCCGCGGGGCCTCCTACGAGCAGTACTTC	CASSRGASYEQYF
once	NA	TRBJ1-1	TRBV5-1	TGCGCCAGCAGCTTGGAGCTCCCCGGGTTAGGCGCTGCTTTCTTT	CASSLELPGLGAAFF
NA	NA	TRBJ2-5	TRBV2	TGTGCCAGCAGTGAGAGGGCTCAGCAAGAGACCCAGTACTTC	CASSERAQQETQYF
NA	NA	TRBJ1-1	TRBV25-1	TGTGCCAGCAGTGGGGGGGTTTCTTTTGAAGCTTTCTTT	CASSGGVSFEAFF
NA	TRBD1	TRBJ2-3	TRBV10-3	TGTGCCATCAGTGACCCCGGACAGGGAGGCACAGATACGCAGTATTTT	CAISDPGQGGTDTQYF
NA	NA	TRBJ2-3	TRBV2	TGTGCCAGCCAAGGAGGGTGGAGGAGCACAGATACGCAGTATTTT	CASQGGWRSTDTQYF
once	TRBD2	TRBJ2-3	TRBV4-3	TGCGCCAGCAGCCGCCAGTTGCTAGCGGGCACAGATACGCAGTATTTT	CASSRQLLAGTDTQYF
NA	TRBD2	TRBJ2-5	TRBV27	TGTGCCAGCAGTGCGACTAGCGGACTACAAGAGACCCAGTACTTC	CASSATSGLQETQYF
NA	NA	TRBJ1-2	TRBV5-6	TGTGCCAGCGGCCGATCGGAGGGGAGACGGATTGGCTACACCTTC	CASGRSEGRRIGYTF
NA	TRBD2	TRBJ2-2	TRBV28	TGTGCCAGCAGTTCATTACCGGGACTAGCGGGAGGGCCTGTTACCGGGGAGCTGTTTTTT	CASSSLPGLAGGPVTGELFF
NA	NA	TRBJ1-5	TRBV30	TGTGCCTGGAGTGAGGGGGTCCAGGGCTATCAGCCCCAGCATTTT	CAWSEGVQGYQPQHF
NA	TRBD2	TRBJ2-3	TRBV2	TGTGCCAGCAGTGAAGCGGGGGTGCGGGGGGCAACCAGCACAGATACGCAGTATTTT	CASSEAGVRGATSTDTQYF
NA	TRBD2	TRBJ2-1	TRBV11-2	TGTGCCAGCAGCTTAGAGGCTAGCGGGATGGGTAATGAGCAGTTCTTC	CASSLEASGMGNEQFF
NA	TRBD1	TRBJ1-5	TRBV28	TGTGCCAGCAGTTTATCCACAGGGGTCCAGCAGCCCCAGCATTTT	CASSLSTGVQQPQHF
NA	TRBD1	TRBJ1-5	TRBV5-6	TGTGCCAGCAGCCCAAGACAGGGCGGGCAGCCCCAGCATTTT	CASSPRQGGQPQHF
NA	NA	TRBJ1-6	TRBV28	TGTGCCAGCAGTTTCTCACAGGGCATGAATTCACCCCTCCACTTT	CASSFSQGMNSPLHF
once	NA	TRBJ2-5	TRBV19	TGTGCCAGTAGTATACCCGGGTCCGGTAAGGCCCAGTACTTC	CASSIPGSGKAQYF
NA	NA	TRBJ2-7	TRBV5-6	TGTGCCAGCAGCTTCCTAGGCATCTCCTACGAGCAGTACTTC	CASSFLGISYEQYF
NA	TRBD1	TRBJ2-7	TRBV5-1	TGCGCCAGCAGCTTTGACAGGGGTTTCTCCTACGAGCAGTACTTC	CASSFDRGFSYEQYF
NA	NA	TRBJ2-7	TRBV6-5	TGTGCCAGCAGTGGACTCTCAGGCTGGGAGCAGTACTTC	CASSGLSGWEQYF
NA	TRBD1	TRBJ2-1	TRBV7-9	TGTGCCAGCAGCTTATCCGGGACAGGGCGGGTAAGGATTGAGCAGTTCTTC	CASSLSGTGRVRIEQFF